Described below is a single T cell receptor (beta chain) sequence and its context. Antigen: not known. Both 60 Vbeta primers and 13 Jbeta primers went into the PCR. Method: immunoSEQ multiplex PCR; TCRdb's copy keeps in-frame clones and lacks some. Found here are approximately 41,000 clones, approximately 84% of them singletons; the top ten hold 2.7%. CDR3 size: 15 residues. V shed 6 bases and J shed 1 base, with 15 bases lying between them. Germline values: CDR1 SGHTA, CDR2 FQGNSA. The entry originates in a study of cytomegalovirus exposure and HLA in healthy donors. The study's findings and limits: The records held CMV serostatus as the only immune exposure information.

The material sequenced was PBMCs. This sequence joins TRBV7-2 and TRBJ1-1, with D tentatively TRBD1 (6 bases). This receptor was identified in a man between 50 and 59 years old in good health and CMV-seronegative. Written as DNA, the CDR3 is TGTGCCAGCAGAATGAGGGGGTTAGGGAACACTGAAGCTTTCTTT. Amino acids: CASRMRGLGNTEAFF.